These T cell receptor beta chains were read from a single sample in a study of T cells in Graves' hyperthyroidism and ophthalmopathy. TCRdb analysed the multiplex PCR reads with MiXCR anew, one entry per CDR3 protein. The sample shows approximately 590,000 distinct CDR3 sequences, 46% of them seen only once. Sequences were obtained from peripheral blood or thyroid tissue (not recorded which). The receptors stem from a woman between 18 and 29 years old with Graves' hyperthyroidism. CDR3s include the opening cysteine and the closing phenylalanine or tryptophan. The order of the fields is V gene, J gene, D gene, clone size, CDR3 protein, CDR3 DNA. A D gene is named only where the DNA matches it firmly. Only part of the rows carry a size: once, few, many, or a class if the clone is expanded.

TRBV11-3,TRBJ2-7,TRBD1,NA,CASRDMDRGPYEQYF,TGTGCCAGCAGAGATATGGACAGGGGACCCTACGAGCAGTACTTC
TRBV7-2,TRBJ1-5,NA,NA,CASSQEVRAGNQPQHF,TGTGCCAGCAGCCAAGAGGTCCGGGCGGGCAATCAGCCCCAGCATTTT
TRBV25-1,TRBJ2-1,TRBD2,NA,CASSEVVAGGYNEQFF,TGTGCCAGCAGTGAAGTCGTAGCGGGAGGGTACAATGAGCAGTTCTTC
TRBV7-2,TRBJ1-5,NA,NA,CASSLPGVEQPQHF,TGTGCCAGCAGCTTACCCGGGGTTGAACAGCCCCAGCATTTT
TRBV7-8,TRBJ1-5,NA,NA,CASSFRLGVLPQHF,TGTGCCAGCAGCTTCCGTCTAGGGGTTCTGCCCCAGCATTTT
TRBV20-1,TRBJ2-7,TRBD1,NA,CSATGTGVYEQYF,TGCAGTGCTACGGGGACAGGGGTCTACGAGCAGTACTTC
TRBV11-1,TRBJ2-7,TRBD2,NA,CASRFSGSTYEQYF,TGTGCCAGCAGATTTAGCGGGTCAACCTACGAGCAGTACTTC
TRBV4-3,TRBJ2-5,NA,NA,CASSQVRGQETQYF,TGCGCCAGCAGCCAAGTGAGGGGGCAAGAGACCCAGTACTTC
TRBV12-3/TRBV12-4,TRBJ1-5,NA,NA,CASSFSPNQPRHF,TGTGCCAGCAGTTTTTCACCCAATCAGCCCCGGCATTTT
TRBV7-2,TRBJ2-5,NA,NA,CASSLLGAGETQYF,TGTGCCAGCAGCTTATTAGGGGCTGGGGAGACCCAGTACTTC
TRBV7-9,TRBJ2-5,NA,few,CASSWQNQETQYF,TGTGCCAGTTCGTGGCAGAACCAAGAGACCCAGTACTTC
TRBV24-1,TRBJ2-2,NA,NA,CATSDLGEAEGNTGELFF,TGTGCCACCAGTGATTTGGGGGAAGCGGAAGGCAACACCGGGGAGCTGTTTTTT
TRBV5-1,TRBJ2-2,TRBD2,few,CASSLAGTSDTGELFF,TGCGCCAGCAGCTTGGCCGGGACTAGCGACACCGGGGAGCTGTTTTTT
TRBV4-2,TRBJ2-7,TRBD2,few,CASSQLFAGVYEQYF,TGTGCCAGCAGCCAACTTTTCGCGGGAGTTTACGAGCAGTACTTC
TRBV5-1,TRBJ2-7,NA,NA,CASSLNVGPYEQYF,TGCGCCAGCAGCTTGAATGTCGGGCCCTACGAGCAGTACTTC
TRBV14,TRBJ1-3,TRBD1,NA,CASSQALTGGYTIYF,TGTGCCAGCAGCCAAGCATTGACAGGGGGCTACACCATATATTTT
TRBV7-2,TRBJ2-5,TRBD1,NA,CASSSQGEETQYF,TGTGCCAGCAGCTCACAGGGGGAAGAGACCCAGTACTTC
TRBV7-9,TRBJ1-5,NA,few,CASSLALRVPQWPQHF,TGTGCCAGCAGCTTAGCCCTCCGGGTCCCGCAGTGGCCCCAGCATTTT
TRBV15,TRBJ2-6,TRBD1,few,CATSRADRGGANVLTF,TGTGCCACCAGCAGAGCGGACAGGGGTGGGGCCAACGTCCTGACTTTC